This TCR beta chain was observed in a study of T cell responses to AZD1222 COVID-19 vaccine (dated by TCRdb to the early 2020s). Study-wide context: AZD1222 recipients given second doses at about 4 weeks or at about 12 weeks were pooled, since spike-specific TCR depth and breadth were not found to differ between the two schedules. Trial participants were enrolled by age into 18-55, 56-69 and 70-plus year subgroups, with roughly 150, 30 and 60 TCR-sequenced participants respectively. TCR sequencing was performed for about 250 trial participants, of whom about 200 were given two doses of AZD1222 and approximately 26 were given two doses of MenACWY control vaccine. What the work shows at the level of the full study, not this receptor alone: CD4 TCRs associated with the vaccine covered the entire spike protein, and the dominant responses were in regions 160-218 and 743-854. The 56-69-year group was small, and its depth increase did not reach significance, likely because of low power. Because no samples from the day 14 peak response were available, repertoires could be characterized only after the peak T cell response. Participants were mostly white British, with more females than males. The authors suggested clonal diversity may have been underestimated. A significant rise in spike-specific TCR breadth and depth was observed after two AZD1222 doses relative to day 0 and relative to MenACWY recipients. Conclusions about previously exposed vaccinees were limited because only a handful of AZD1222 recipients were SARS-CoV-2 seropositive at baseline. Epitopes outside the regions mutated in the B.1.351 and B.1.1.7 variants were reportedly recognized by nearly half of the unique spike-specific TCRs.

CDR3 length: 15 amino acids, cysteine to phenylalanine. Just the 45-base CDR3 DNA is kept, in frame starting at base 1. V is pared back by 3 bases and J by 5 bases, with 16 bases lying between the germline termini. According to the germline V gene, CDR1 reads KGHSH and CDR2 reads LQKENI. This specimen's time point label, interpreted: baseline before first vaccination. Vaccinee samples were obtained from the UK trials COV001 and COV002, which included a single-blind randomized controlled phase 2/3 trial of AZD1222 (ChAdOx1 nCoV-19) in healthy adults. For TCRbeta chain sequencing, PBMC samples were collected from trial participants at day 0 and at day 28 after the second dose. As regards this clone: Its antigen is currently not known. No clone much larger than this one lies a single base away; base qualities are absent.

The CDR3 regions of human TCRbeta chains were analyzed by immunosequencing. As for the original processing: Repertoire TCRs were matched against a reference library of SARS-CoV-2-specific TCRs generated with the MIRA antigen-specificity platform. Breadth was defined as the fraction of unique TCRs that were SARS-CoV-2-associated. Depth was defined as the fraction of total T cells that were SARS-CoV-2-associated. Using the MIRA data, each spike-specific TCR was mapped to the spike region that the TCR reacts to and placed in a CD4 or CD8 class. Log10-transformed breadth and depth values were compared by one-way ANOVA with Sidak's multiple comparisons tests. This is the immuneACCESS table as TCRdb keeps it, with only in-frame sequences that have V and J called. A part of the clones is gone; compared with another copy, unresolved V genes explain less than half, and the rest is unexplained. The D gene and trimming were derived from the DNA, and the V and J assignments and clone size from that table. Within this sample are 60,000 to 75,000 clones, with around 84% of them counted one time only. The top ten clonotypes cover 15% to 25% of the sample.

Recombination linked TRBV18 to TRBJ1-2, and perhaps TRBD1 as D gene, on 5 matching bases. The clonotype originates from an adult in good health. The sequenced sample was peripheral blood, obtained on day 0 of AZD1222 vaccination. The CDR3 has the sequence CASSPARGPDYGYTF. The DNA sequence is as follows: TGTGCCAGCTCACCTGCGAGGGGTCCGGATTATGGCTACACCTTC.